These T cell receptor beta chains were read from a single sample in a study of T cells after yellow fever vaccination. TCRdb re-called the 5' RACE reads with MiXCR, one entry per CDR3 protein. The repertoire includes about 310,000 distinct CDR3 sequences, 3.6% of them detected once, and less than 25% sits in the top ten. This specimen consisted of PBMCs, obtained on the day of the yellow fever booster vaccination. These TCRs come from a man aged 18-30 years who received the YFV17D yellow fever vaccine. Each CDR3 is given with its conserved first and last residue. A D gene is named only where the DNA matches it firmly. Some rows have no size entry. The others give once, few or many, or a class for an expanded clone.

j_call: TRBJ1-1; d_call: NA; v_call: TRBV4-2; clone_size: few; cdr3_aa: CASSQDRAGEAFF; cdr3_nt: TGTGCCAGCAGCCAAGACAGGGCTGGTGAAGCTTTCTTT
j_call: TRBJ2-3; d_call: NA; v_call: TRBV4-3; clone_size: NA; cdr3_aa: CASSPPGGPCTDTQYF; cdr3_nt: TGCGCCAGCAGCCCTCCCGGGGGGCCCTGCACAGATACGCAGTATTTT
j_call: TRBJ1-5; d_call: NA; v_call: TRBV5-1; clone_size: many; cdr3_aa: CASSLDGNNQPQHF; cdr3_nt: TGCGCCAGCTCTCTCGACGGGAACAATCAGCCCCAGCATTTT
j_call: TRBJ1-2; d_call: NA; v_call: TRBV12-3/TRBV12-4; clone_size: few; cdr3_aa: CASKFSSGVNGYTF; cdr3_nt: TGTGCCAGCAAGTTTTCATCGGGGGTGAATGGCTACACCTTC
j_call: TRBJ1-2; d_call: NA; v_call: TRBV7-9; clone_size: few; cdr3_aa: CASSLRDSISGGYTF; cdr3_nt: TGTGCCAGCAGCTTGCGGGACTCAATTTCGGGCGGCTACACCTTC
j_call: TRBJ2-3; d_call: NA; v_call: TRBV20-1; clone_size: many; cdr3_aa: CSARDGVRAGRRNTQYF; cdr3_nt: TGCAGTGCTAGAGATGGGGTTCGGGCAGGGAGGAGGAATACGCAGTATTTT
j_call: TRBJ2-2; d_call: NA; v_call: TRBV18; clone_size: few; cdr3_aa: CASSPAGSTGELFF; cdr3_nt: TGTGCCAGCTCACCGGCAGGGTCCACCGGGGAGCTGTTTTTT
j_call: TRBJ1-2; d_call: NA; v_call: TRBV2; clone_size: NA; cdr3_aa: CASRAGGSIGYTF; cdr3_nt: TGTGCCAGCAGGGCGGGCGGCTCTATTGGCTACACCTTC
j_call: TRBJ1-1; d_call: NA; v_call: TRBV5-4; clone_size: many; cdr3_aa: CASSSAGAPTEAFF; cdr3_nt: TGTGCCAGCAGCTCCGCAGGGGCCCCCACTGAAGCTTTCTTT
j_call: TRBJ2-7; d_call: NA; v_call: TRBV7-6; clone_size: many; cdr3_aa: CASSLNSYEQYF; cdr3_nt: TGTGCCAGCAGCTTGAACTCCTACGAGCAGTACTTC
j_call: TRBJ1-5; d_call: NA; v_call: TRBV12-3/TRBV12-4; clone_size: NA; cdr3_aa: CASSFLNQPQHF; cdr3_nt: TGTGCCAGCAGTTTCCTCAATCAGCCCCAGCATTTT
j_call: TRBJ2-2; d_call: TRBD2; v_call: TRBV5-1; clone_size: many; cdr3_aa: CASTVNSGANTGELFF; cdr3_nt: TGCGCCAGCACCGTAAATAGCGGGGCGAACACCGGGGAGCTGTTTTTT
j_call: TRBJ1-1; d_call: TRBD1; v_call: TRBV5-5; clone_size: few; cdr3_aa: CASSRAWTGVQDTEAFF; cdr3_nt: TGTGCCAGCAGCCGTGCGTGGACAGGGGTTCAGGACACTGAAGCTTTCTTT
j_call: TRBJ2-1; d_call: NA; v_call: TRBV7-9; clone_size: many; cdr3_aa: CASRRRASLTHEQFF; cdr3_nt: TGTGCCAGCAGGCGGCGAGCGAGTCTTACCCATGAGCAGTTCTTC
j_call: TRBJ2-5; d_call: NA; v_call: TRBV4-3; clone_size: NA; cdr3_aa: CASSQDRGAGGETQYF; cdr3_nt: TGCGCCAGCAGCCAAGATAGGGGGGCAGGGGGAGAGACCCAGTACTTC
j_call: TRBJ2-1; d_call: TRBD2; v_call: TRBV6-2/TRBV6-3; clone_size: NA; cdr3_aa: CASSSRGGRDEQFF; cdr3_nt: TGTGCCAGCAGTTCCCGGGGGGGGCGGGACGAGCAGTTCTTC
j_call: TRBJ1-4; d_call: NA; v_call: TRBV6-6; clone_size: NA; cdr3_aa: CASSYPPKLFF; cdr3_nt: TGTGCCAGCAGTTACCCCCCAAAACTGTTTTTT
j_call: TRBJ2-1; d_call: NA; v_call: TRBV10-3; clone_size: many; cdr3_aa: CAISRSLGTGLSYNEQFF; cdr3_nt: TGTGCCATCAGTCGATCCTTGGGTACAGGTCTCTCCTACAATGAGCAGTTCTTC
j_call: TRBJ1-5; d_call: NA; v_call: TRBV6-2/TRBV6-3; clone_size: many; cdr3_aa: CASSYVGDQPQHF; cdr3_nt: TGTGCCAGCAGTTACGTGGGGGATCAGCCCCAGCATTTT
j_call: TRBJ2-3; d_call: NA; v_call: TRBV20-1; clone_size: many; cdr3_aa: CSAEPRWGTDTQYF; cdr3_nt: TGCAGTGCTGAACCTCGGTGGGGCACAGATACGCAGTATTTT
j_call: TRBJ2-4; d_call: TRBD1; v_call: TRBV5-1; clone_size: many; cdr3_aa: CASSSSPTGDEAKNIQYF; cdr3_nt: TGCGCCAGCAGCTCTAGCCCTACAGGGGACGAAGCCAAAAACATTCAGTACTTC
j_call: TRBJ1-1; d_call: NA; v_call: TRBV20-1; clone_size: NA; cdr3_aa: CSARSTGQGGTEAFF; cdr3_nt: TGCAGTGCTAGATCCACGGGACAAGGGGGCACTGAAGCTTTCTTT
j_call: TRBJ2-2; d_call: NA; v_call: TRBV7-7; clone_size: many; cdr3_aa: CASSLEEAAGELFF; cdr3_nt: TGTGCTAGCAGCTTAGAGGAGGCGGCCGGGGAGCTGTTTTTT
j_call: TRBJ2-1; d_call: TRBD1; v_call: TRBV4-3; clone_size: many; cdr3_aa: CASSYYPGTGRDEQFF; cdr3_nt: TGCGCCAGCAGCTACTACCCCGGGACAGGGAGGGATGAGCAGTTCTTC
j_call: TRBJ1-5; d_call: NA; v_call: TRBV27; clone_size: many; cdr3_aa: CASSFFSAGNQPQHF; cdr3_nt: TGTGCCAGCAGTTTTTTCAGCGCTGGCAATCAGCCCCAGCATTTT
j_call: TRBJ2-5; d_call: NA; v_call: TRBV5-1; clone_size: NA; cdr3_aa: CASSLVVQETQYF; cdr3_nt: TGCGCCAGCAGCTTGGTGGTGCAAGAGACCCAGTACTTC
j_call: TRBJ1-5; d_call: NA; v_call: TRBV9; clone_size: few; cdr3_aa: CASSVSWSNQPQHF; cdr3_nt: TGTGCCAGCAGCGTATCTTGGAGCAATCAGCCCCAGCATTTT
j_call: TRBJ2-1; d_call: NA; v_call: TRBV10-3; clone_size: NA; cdr3_aa: CAISGRSSKPGWNEQFF; cdr3_nt: TGTGCCATCAGTGGCCGATCCTCTAAGCCCGGGTGGAACGAGCAGTTCTTC
j_call: TRBJ1-6; d_call: NA; v_call: TRBV7-8; clone_size: many; cdr3_aa: CASSSRRRTAGPNSPLHF; cdr3_nt: TGTGCCAGCAGCTCTCGACGCAGGACAGCGGGACCGAATTCACCCCTCCACTTT
j_call: TRBJ2-1; d_call: NA; v_call: TRBV9; clone_size: many; cdr3_aa: CASSVLELPYNEQFF; cdr3_nt: TGTGCCAGCAGCGTGTTAGAGCTTCCTTACAATGAGCAGTTCTTC
j_call: TRBJ2-1; d_call: TRBD1; v_call: TRBV6-2/TRBV6-3; clone_size: NA; cdr3_aa: CASSYSRDRAYNEQFF; cdr3_nt: TGTGCCAGCAGTTACTCCCGGGACAGGGCCTACAATGAGCAGTTCTTC
j_call: TRBJ1-3; d_call: NA; v_call: TRBV27; clone_size: many; cdr3_aa: CASSHQGGQTGNTIYF; cdr3_nt: TGTGCCAGCAGTCACCAAGGAGGGCAAACTGGAAACACCATATATTTT
j_call: TRBJ2-7; d_call: NA; v_call: TRBV7-3; clone_size: many; cdr3_aa: CASSEGGGTAYEQYF; cdr3_nt: TGTGCCAGCAGCGAAGGGGGGGGCACTGCCTACGAGCAGTACTTC
j_call: TRBJ2-1; d_call: TRBD1; v_call: TRBV12-3/TRBV12-4; clone_size: many; cdr3_aa: CASSIRDRSWGEQFF; cdr3_nt: TGTGCCAGCAGTATAAGGGACAGGTCGTGGGGTGAGCAGTTCTTC
j_call: TRBJ1-1; d_call: NA; v_call: TRBV11-2; clone_size: many; cdr3_aa: CASSLEGKNTEAFF; cdr3_nt: TGTGCCAGCAGCTTAGAGGGTAAGAACACTGAAGCTTTCTTT
j_call: TRBJ1-2; d_call: NA; v_call: TRBV6-5; clone_size: many; cdr3_aa: CASSHGQSNYGYTF; cdr3_nt: TGTGCCAGCAGTCACGGACAGAGCAACTATGGCTACACCTTC
j_call: TRBJ2-2; d_call: NA; v_call: TRBV3-1; clone_size: many; cdr3_aa: CASSHEGVNTGELFF; cdr3_nt: TGTGCCAGCAGCCACGAGGGTGTCAACACCGGGGAGCTGTTTTTT
j_call: TRBJ2-7; d_call: NA; v_call: TRBV20-1; clone_size: many; cdr3_aa: CSARAPAGAWFEQYF; cdr3_nt: TGCAGTGCTAGAGCCCCCGCGGGGGCATGGTTCGAGCAGTACTTC
j_call: TRBJ1-6; d_call: NA; v_call: TRBV4-1; clone_size: many; cdr3_aa: CASSHTTVNNSPLHF; cdr3_nt: TGCGCCAGCAGCCATACGACAGTAAATAATTCACCCCTCCACTTT
j_call: TRBJ2-3; d_call: TRBD2; v_call: TRBV27; clone_size: many; cdr3_aa: CASSPGTSGRDTQYF; cdr3_nt: TGTGCCAGCAGTCCCGGGACTAGCGGGCGGGATACGCAGTATTTT
j_call: TRBJ1-6; d_call: NA; v_call: TRBV9; clone_size: few; cdr3_aa: CASSDLLSGALHF; cdr3_nt: TGTGCCAGCAGCGACTTACTCTCCGGGGCCCTCCACTTT